This T cell receptor beta chain was identified during a study of identical twins. TCRdb re-called the 5' RACE reads with MiXCR, one entry per CDR3 protein. The data show about 890,000 distinct CDR3 sequences, with approximately 13% seen just once and under 2% held by the top ten. Overall study results and limits: Twin-shared out-of-frame alpha sequences showed excess low generation probability.

In the case of this clonotype: Its antigen remains unknown.

Germline CDR1 SNHLY, CDR2 FYNNEI. The CDR3 length is 16 residues. J was trimmed by 7 bases and V by 1 base; bases with no gene match: 10. These same data were also listed under a study on yellow fever vaccine responses in identical twins.

The gene calls are TRBV2 and TRBJ2-1; 7 nucleotides line up with TRBD2. Sequenced input: PBMCs. The receptor's source is a woman under 30 in good health. This CDR3 reads CASSEDGGGGINEQFF. The CDR3 region has the DNA TGTGCCAGCAGTGAAGATGGAGGCGGGGGTATTAATGAGCAGTTCTTC.